The 13 T cell receptor beta chains in this list originate from one sample, sequenced in a study of breast tumors, draining lymph nodes, adjacent tissues. The lymph nodes were axillary draining lymph nodes from breast cancer patients. TCRdb redid the calling of the multiplex PCR reads with MiXCR, one entry per CDR3 protein. This sample has 150,000 to 250,000 distinct CDR3 sequences; over 25% occur once, and the top ten carry 4.3%. The sequenced sample consisted of axillary lymph node tissue. These receptors came from a female donor with breast cancer. Some clones in this sample may be carry-over from other donors' samples.

This clonotype showed up just a few times. This chain links TRBV5-8 with TRBJ1-1; D might be TRBD1 (6 bases). The V end was cut by 4 bases, the J end by 2 bases, with 15 bases between. The CDR3 covers 15 residues. CDR1 SGHTS and CDR2 YDEGEE come from the germline V gene. CDR3 protein: CASSRGNRANTEAFF. CDR3 DNA sequence: TGTGCCAGCAGCCGTGGGAACAGGGCTAACACTGAAGCTTTCTTT.

Comments on this clonotype: One junction end disagrees with the germline gene, perhaps due to a read error. The chain combines TRBV7-7 with TRBJ2-5, with TRBD2 identical over 12 bases. CDR1 is SSHAT, CDR2 FNYEAQ, per germline (reference sequence). This CDR3 is 15 amino acids long. In nucleotides, the CDR3 is TGTGCTAGCAGTACTAGCGGGGGGATTCAAGAGACCCAGTACTTC. Its translation: CASSTSGGIQETQYF.

This clonotype was seen repeatedly, ten times or more. CDR3 sequence reads: CASSFDSSYNSPLHF. In DNA, the CDR3 is TGTGCCAGCAGTTTTGACAGCTCCTATAATTCACCCCTCCACTTT. The J gene is TRBJ1-6, the V gene TRBV12-3 or TRBV12-4; tentative D call: TRBD1 (5 bases). This CDR3 has 15 residues. V gave up 3 bases and J gave up 0 bases, with 6 bases separating them.

This clonotype was observed at least ten times. V and J are TRBV11-2 and TRBJ2-3, with D tentatively TRBD2 (6 bases). V gave up 2 bases and J gave up 2 bases, with 11 bases separating them. Per germline, CDR1 SGHAT and CDR2 FQNNGV. The CDR3 is 15 amino acids. The CDR3 is CASSLRRGLTDTQYF. The DNA of the CDR3 is TGTGCCAGCAGCTTACGACGGGGACTCACAGATACGCAGTATTTT. Using reference TRBV11-2 and TRBJ2-3 for the parts outside the CDR3, the full variable domain is EAGVAQSPRYKIIEKRQSVAFWCNPISGHATLYWYQQILGQGPKLLIQFQNNGVVDDSQLPKDRFSAERLKGVDSTLKIQPAKLEDSAVYLCASSLRRGLTDTQYFGPGTRLTVL.

The table lists this clonotype with a count of one. As DNA, the CDR3 is TGTGCCAGCGGGTTAGACTCCGCCTACAATGAGCAGTTCTTC. It is translated as CASGLDSAYNEQFF. The rearrangement uses TRBV6-6 and TRBJ2-1; D call uncertain. V was trimmed by 8 bases and J by 2 bases, leaving 13 bases between them. The CDR3 spans 14 residues. Germline CDR1 and CDR2: MNHNY and SVGAGI (reference sequence).

Turning to this clonotype: A much more abundant neighbour one base away suggests this may be a read error. The chain joins TRBV20-1 to TRBJ1-2, with 7 bases that match TRBD1. Germline V gene data show CDR1 as DFQATT and CDR2 as SNEGSKA (reference sequence). This CDR3 has 14 residues. This chain's CDR3 is CGARDQGTEYGYTF. The CDR3, as DNA: TGCGGTGCTAGAGATCAAGGGACAGAGTATGGCTACACCTTC.

This clonotype was seen ten or more times. The chain combines TRBV7-2 with TRBJ2-3, with a weak D call TRBD1 (5 bases). This CDR3 comprises 14 residues. From germline, CDR1 is SGHTA and CDR2 FQGNSA. The V end lost 1 base, the J end lost 9 bases, and 14 bases lay between the germline ends. CDR3: CASSLGGVGATQYF. The DNA for the CDR3 is TGTGCCAGCAGCTTAGGGGGCGTTGGAGCGACGCAGTATTTT.

This clonotype was seen a few times. CDR3 region: CSASFWGRGATYEQYF. The CDR3 bases are TGCAGTGCTAGCTTCTGGGGACGGGGGGCAACCTACGAGCAGTACTTC. This chain uses TRBV20-1 with TRBJ2-7, with TRBD2 as a possible D gene (7 bases). CDR1 is DFQATT and CDR2 is SNEGSKA in the germline V gene (reference sequence). Trimming took 3 bases from V and 2 from J, leaving 20 bases between them. There are 16 residues in the CDR3.

This clonotype was seen many times. The rearrangement uses TRBV5-1 and TRBJ2-7; perhaps TRBD1 as D (6 bases). V was pared by 1 base and J by 7 bases, with 6 bases between. The germline gives CDR1 SGHRS, CDR2 YFSETQ. The CDR3 has 11 amino acids. Here the CDR3 reads CASSLRGEQYF. CDR3 nucleotides: TGCGCCAGCAGCTTGAGGGGGGAGCAGTACTTC.

Many counts were recorded for this clonotype. The chain uses TRBV20-1 and TRBJ1-4, with D possibly matching TRBD1 (5 bases). V lost 3 bases to trimming and J lost 3 bases, with 11 bases between them. CDR3 length equals 14 residues. The germline CDR1 and CDR2 sequences are DFQATT and SNEGSKA (reference sequence). CDR3 sequence (DNA): TGCAGTGCTAGTGGGGGGGGGGCTAATGAAAAACTGTTTTTT. Amino acid sequence: CSASGGGANEKLFF.

The table lists this clonotype with a few counts. V usage is TRBV7-9 and J usage is TRBJ1-1; D possibly corresponds to TRBD1 (5 bases). Germline V gene lookup returns CDR1 SEHNR and CDR2 FQNEAQ (reference sequence). The CDR3 contains 16 residues. Trimming pared 5 bases from V and 2 bases from J, leaving 18 bases between. The CDR3 region is CASSPRATGGNTEAFF. The CDR3 DNA is TGTGCCAGCAGCCCCCGGGCCACGGGGGGAAACACTGAAGCTTTCTTT. Complete variable domain (other parts from reference TRBV7-9 and TRBJ1-1): DTGVSQNPRHKITKRGQNVTFRCDPISEHNRLYWYRQTLGQGPEFLTYFQNEAQLEKSRLLSDRFSAERPKGSFSTLEIQRTEQGDSAMYLCASSPRATGGNTEAFFGQGTRLTVV.

This clonotype showed up just a few times. The rearrangement uses TRBV12-3 or TRBV12-4 and TRBJ1-1, with no clear D. The V end lost 2 bases, the J end lost 5 bases, and 6 bases lay between the germline ends. The CDR3 has 12 residues. CDR3 loop: CASSLRRTEAFF. Here the CDR3 DNA reads TGTGCCAGCAGTTTAAGGCGGACTGAAGCTTTCTTT.

This chain connects TRBV29-1 to TRBJ2-1; perhaps D is TRBD1 or TRBD2 (5 bases each). Trimming took 4 bases from V and 8 from J, leaving 21 bases between them. Germline V gives CDR1 SQVTM, CDR2 ANQGSEA. CDR3 length: 15 amino acids. CDR3 DNA: TGCAGCGTTGTTTACTACTTAGGGGAGTGCTATGAGCAGTTCTTC. It yields the protein CSVVYYLGECYEQFF.